The 15 T cell receptor beta chains presented below share a single source sample, sequenced in a study of blood T cell repertoires in COVID-19. Some clones are missing from TCRdb's copy, which holds only in-frame ones; the method was immunoSEQ multiplex PCR. The table has some 220,000 clones, approximately 83% seen once; the top ten hold more than 2%. Sequencing was done on a sample of peripheral blood. The receptors derive from a woman aged 60-75 years with acute or convalescent COVID-19.

This clone was detected only once. V and J are TRBV28 and TRBJ1-5; no clear D gene. The ends were cut back, 3 bases at V and 0 bases at J, with 12 bases in the middle. Germline assignment: CDR1 MDHEN and CDR2 SYDVKM. The CDR3 runs to 16 residues. The CDR3 DNA reads as TGTGCCAGCAGTTTTACCCCGCGGCTTAGCAATCAGCCCCAGCATTTT. This encodes CASSFTPRLSNQPQHF.

This chain joins TRBV30 and TRBJ2-7; a possible D gene is TRBD1 (5 bases). The germline V gene has CDR1 GTSNPN and CDR2 SVGIG (reference sequence). The CDR3 has 11 residues. In nucleotides, the CDR3 is TGTGCGCAGGGCCGGGTTTCCGAGCAGTACTTC. Translating it yields CAQGRVSEQYF.

This clone was counted between two and nine times. The genes are TRBV7-8 and TRBJ1-1, with D hard to call. The CDR3 is made up of 16 amino acids. V lost 2 bases, J lost 2 bases, and 15 bases lay in between. Germline assignment: CDR1 SGHVS and CDR2 FQNEAQ. The CDR3 loop reads CASSLNAASRNTEAFF. The CDR3 DNA reads TGTGCCAGCAGCTTAAACGCGGCTTCTCGAAACACTGAAGCTTTCTTT.

With respect to this clone: Different DNA sequences within this sample yield the same CDR3. The chain carries TRBV7-2 and TRBJ2-7; no definite D call. Germline V gene sequence: CDR1 SGHTA, CDR2 FQGNSA. The V gene lost 1 base and the J gene lost 4 bases, with 8 bases spanning the gap. The CDR3 contains 13 residues. CDR3 in amino acids: CASSLVPGYEQYF. In nucleotides, the CDR3 is TGTGCCAGCAGCTTAGTTCCCGGGTACGAGCAGTACTTC.

The sample holds a few counts of this clone. The rearrangement joins TRBV11-2 to TRBJ2-1; D may be TRBD1 (6 bases). The CDR3 is 15 residues long. V lost 4 bases, J lost 11 bases, and 21 bases lay in between. Germline V gene data show CDR1 as SGHAT and CDR2 as FQNNGV. The CDR3 nucleotides are TGTGCCAGCAGCTCCCCAGCGACAGGCGATACACAGCAGTTCTTC. It encodes CASSSPATGDTQQFF.

This rearrangement joins TRBV7-2 to TRBJ1-2, with D possibly matching TRBD1 (6 bases). V lost 5 bases, J lost 0 bases, and 16 bases lay in between. Germline loops: CDR1 SGHTA, CDR2 FQGNSA. This CDR3 has 16 residues. CDR3 nucleotide sequence: TGTGCCAGCAGCCGGGACAATGGGCCCTCTAACTATGGCTACACCTTC. Protein: CASSRDNGPSNYGYTF.

The chain couples TRBV21-1 to TRBJ1-1; the D call in the table, TRBD1, was not verified against the DNA. TRBV21-1 is a pseudogene segment. This CDR3 contains 14 residues. CDR3 protein: CASSNGQMNTEAFF. In DNA form, the CDR3 reads TGTGCCAGCAGCAATGGACAGATGAACACTGAAGCTTTCTTT.

This clone was recorded once. The V and J genes are TRBV28 and TRBJ2-3; no firm D call. The CDR3 length is 13 residues. Trimming pared 8 bases from V and 1 base from J, leaving 10 bases between. Germline V lookup: CDR1 MDHEN, CDR2 SYDVKM. Written as DNA, the CDR3 is TGTGCCAGCGTAAGAGCTGGCACAGATACGCAGTATTTT. It codes for CASVRAGTDTQYF. Variable domain in full (rest from reference TRBV28 and TRBJ2-3): DVKVTQSSRYLVKRTGEKVFLECVQDMDHENMFWYRQDPGLGLRLIYFSYDVKMKEKGDIPEGYSVSREKKERFSLILESASTNQTSMYLCASVRAGTDTQYFGPGTRLTVL.

The V and J genes are TRBV2 and TRBJ1-2, with D tentatively TRBD1 (6 bases). Trimming stripped 6 bases from V and 1 base from J, with 12 bases between. The length of the CDR3 is 14 residues. Germline loops: CDR1 SNHLY, CDR2 FYNNEI. The CDR3 loop reads CASRGQPVNYGYTF. In DNA form, the CDR3 reads TGTGCCAGCAGAGGACAGCCTGTTAACTATGGCTACACCTTC.

V gene TRBV3-1 (or the pseudogene TRBV3-2) combines with J gene TRBJ1-6; TRBD1 matches 8 bases. Germline loops: CDR1 LGHDT, CDR2 YNNKEL (reference sequence). The V gene end was trimmed by 5 bases and the J gene end by 10 bases; junction bases not matched to a gene: 7. The CDR3 has 14 amino acids. The CDR3 protein is CASSRGTGSSPLHF. CDR3 DNA sequence: TGTGCCAGCAGCAGAGGGACAGGTTCCTCACCCCTCCACTTT.

This sequence joins TRBV9 and TRBJ2-7; maybe TRBD1 (6 bases). From germline, CDR1 is SGDLS and CDR2 YYNGEE. The V and J ends lost 4 bases and 4 bases respectively, with 36 bases between them. The CDR3 has 21 amino acids. The CDR3 spells CASSPWNRVMDDGRLKYEQYF. The DNA of the CDR3 is TGTGCCAGCAGCCCCTGGAACAGGGTTATGGACGATGGACGTTTGAAATACGAGCAGTACTTC.

As regards this clone: Other DNA sequences in the same sample also yield this CDR3. The chain recombines TRBV5-4 with TRBJ2-7, with 7 bases fitting TRBD1. After removal of 1 base from V and 9 bases from J, the junction contained 7 bases not matched to a gene. Germline CDR1 and CDR2: SGHNT and YYREEE (reference sequence). The CDR3 totals 13 residues. The CDR3 sequence is CASSLTGEDGQYF. The DNA of the CDR3 is TGTGCCAGCAGCTTGACAGGGGAAGATGGGCAGTACTTC. The entire variable domain, with the rest obtained from reference TRBV5-4 and TRBJ2-7, is as follows: ETGVTQSPTHLIKTRGQQVTLRCSSQSGHNTVSWYQQALGQGPQFIFQYYREEENGRGNFPPRFSGLQFPNYSSELNVNALELDDSALYLCASSLTGEDGQYFGPGTRLTVT.

The chain is built from TRBV30 and TRBJ2-2; 7 bases are a match to TRBD2. CDR1 and CDR2 from the germline V gene are GTSNPN and SVGIG (reference sequence). This CDR3 is 16 amino acids long. Trimming cost V 3 bases and J 0 bases; bases outside gene matches: 7. CDR3 in amino acids: CAWRVRGLPNTGELFF. Written as DNA, the CDR3 is TGTGCCTGGAGGGTACGGGGACTACCGAACACCGGGGAGCTGTTTTTT.

The rearrangement joins TRBV7-2 to TRBJ1-4; TRBD1 is a possible D gene (5 bases). CDR3 length equals 15 residues. Germline CDR1 SGHTA, CDR2 FQGNSA. With 1 base removed from V and 7 bases from J, the gap between germline ends came to 13 bases. The CDR3 region has the DNA TGTGCCAGCAGCTTAGGACCGGGGGTGGGTGAAAAACTGTTTTTT. Translating gives CASSLGPGVGEKLFF.

The chain is built from TRBV3-1 (or the pseudogene TRBV3-2) and TRBJ2-2; perhaps TRBD2 as D (5 bases). CDR1 is LGHDT and CDR2 is YNNKEL in the germline V gene (reference sequence). The V gene lost 0 bases and the J gene lost 8 bases, with 7 bases spanning the gap. The CDR3 is 13 amino acids. This CDR3 is CASSQDLAGELFF. The CDR3 DNA sequence: TGTGCCAGCAGCCAAGACTTAGCGGGGGAGCTGTTTTTT.